This T cell receptor (beta chain) was sequenced in a study of naive and memory T cell subsets. Regarding the study as a whole: In naive cells, over 90% of TCR sequences were seen only once. A clonotype means one alpha or beta sequence, not an alpha/beta pair. Possibly reflecting memory cells re-expressing CD45RA, a few larger clonotypes occurred in naive repertoires, especially CD8.

Four subsets defined by CD45RA and CD27 were sorted after CD3, CD4, CD8 and live/dead staining. An equimolar mix of two oligonucleotides served as the beta constant-region primer for TRBC1 and TRBC2. The ligated cDNA underwent four PCR rounds using SP2 and nested alpha and beta constant-region primers. Each CDR3 protein is one row after TCRdb ran MiXCR on the UMI-ligation and nested PCR reads. Of about 150,000 distinct CDR3 sequences listed, over 20% are singletons. The CDR3 has 18 amino acids. Germline CDR1 SQVTM, CDR2 ANQGSEA. V dropped 1 base and J dropped 2 bases, with 23 bases sitting between them. About this clonotype itself: Its antigen is not identified.

The chain combines TRBV29-1 with TRBJ2-5; perhaps TRBD2 as D (5 bases). This clonotype was sampled from a human donor in good health. Specimen: naive CD4+ T cells from blood. The CDR3 region is CSVEGISNGLERQETQYF. The CDR3 nucleotides read TGCAGCGTTGAAGGTATATCGAATGGACTGGAGAGGCAAGAGACCCAGTACTTC.